These 20 T cell receptor beta chains were sequenced from one sample in a study of blood T cell repertoires in COVID-19. Sequenced by immunoSEQ multiplex PCR; TCRdb stores in-frame clones only, minus some. Of over 600,000 clones listed, over 80% are singletons. The sample was peripheral blood. Receptor source: a woman between 18 and 30 years old with acute or convalescent COVID-19.

A single count supports this clone. The chain joins TRBV9 to TRBJ2-1; TRBD2 matches 10 bases. From germline, CDR1 is SGDLS and CDR2 YYNGEE. This CDR3 is built from 15 residues. V dropped 0 bases and J dropped 12; count of bases not matched to a gene: 9. CDR3 DNA: TGTGCCAGCAGCGTAGATAGCGGGGGGTCCCTCAGGCAGTTCTTC. Translation: CASSVDSGGSLRQFF.

The genes are TRBV27 and TRBJ2-3; 7 bases are shared with TRBD1. The CDR3 is 15 residues long. The ends lost 6 bases at V and 7 bases at J; junction bases unmatched: 13. Per germline, CDR1 MNHEY and CDR2 SMNVEV (reference sequence). CDR3 DNA sequence: TGTGCCAGCAGCCACCCCCGACAGGGTTGGAATACGCAGTATTTT. It specifies CASSHPRQGWNTQYF.

The chain carries TRBV4-1 and TRBJ1-1; D is unclear. Germline assignment: CDR1 MGHRA and CDR2 YSYEKL. Trimming shortened V by 1 base and J by 7 bases, and 13 bases separated the two germline ends. The CDR3 is made up of 14 amino acids. The CDR3 nucleotides are TGCGCCAGCAGCCAAGTTATTCGGAGAATTGAAGCTTTCTTT. Protein sequence: CASSQVIRRIEAFF.

V is TRBV10-3 and J is TRBJ1-2, with D possibly matching TRBD1 (6 bases). The CDR3 covers 15 residues. V was cut by 0 bases and J by 0 bases, with 8 bases left in between. Germline V gene data show CDR1 as ENHRY and CDR2 as SYGVKD. CDR3 nucleotides: TGTGCCATCAGTGAGTCGGACAGCACTAACTATGGCTACACCTTC. It codes for CAISESDSTNYGYTF.

The chain combines TRBV6-6 with TRBJ2-7; 8 bases are a match to TRBD1. Germline assignment: CDR1 MNHNY and CDR2 SVGAGI (reference sequence). CDR3 length: 13 residues. Losses at the gene ends were 8 bases for V and 4 bases for J; bases not matched to a gene: 7. The CDR3 region has the DNA TGTGCCAGCGAAGACAGGGGATCGTACGAGCAGTACTTC. Amino acids: CASEDRGSYEQYF.

The CDR3 region is CASRPTRWQRGYSNQPQHF. The CDR3 DNA sequence: TGTGCCAGTAGGCCTACTCGGTGGCAAAGGGGGTATAGCAATCAGCCCCAGCATTTT. The rearrangement links TRBV19 to TRBJ1-5, with D possibly being TRBD1 (6 bases). Germline CDR1 reads LNHDA; CDR2 reads SQIVND (reference sequence). V lost 6 bases, J lost 0 bases, and 24 bases lay in between. The CDR3 runs to 19 residues.

This clone appeared a single time. The genes are TRBV14 and TRBJ2-1; the D gene is possibly TRBD2 (5 bases). Germline CDR1 reads SGHDN; CDR2 reads FVKESK. The CDR3 has 13 residues. Trimming stripped 1 base from V and 7 bases from J, with 8 bases between. Here the CDR3 DNA reads TGTGCCAGCAGCCAAGCCCCGGGGAATGAGCAGTTCTTC. It codes for CASSQAPGNEQFF.

The V gene is TRBV7-8, the J gene TRBJ1-2; tentative D call: TRBD1 (5 bases). The CDR3 runs 15 residues. V was pared by 4 bases and J by 2 bases, with 14 bases between. Germline V lookup: CDR1 SGHVS, CDR2 FQNEAQ. CDR3 DNA: TGTGCCAGCAGCTCTCAGACAGAACCGAACTATGGCTACACCTTC. This gives the protein CASSSQTEPNYGYTF.

The rearrangement uses TRBV7-2 and TRBJ1-1; D is undetermined. V was pared by 5 bases and J by 4 bases, with 14 bases between. This CDR3 is 14 amino acids long. Germline CDR1 SGHTA, CDR2 FQGNSA. The CDR3: CASSPASPLTEAFF. In nucleotides, the CDR3 is TGTGCCAGCAGCCCCGCGAGCCCGCTCACTGAAGCTTTCTTT.

The V and J genes are TRBV28 and TRBJ1-1; a weak D match, TRBD1 (6 bases). Trimming left V 3 bases short and J 4 bases short, with 12 bases between. Germline CDR1 reads MDHEN; CDR2 reads SYDVKM. There are 14 residues in the CDR3. CDR3 in amino acids: CASSLGGRSTEAFF. The CDR3 nucleotides read TGTGCCAGCAGTTTGGGGGGGCGAAGCACTGAAGCTTTCTTT.

V is TRBV4-2 and J is TRBJ1-1; possibly TRBD1 for D (5 bases). Germline-derived CDR1 and CDR2 are LGHNA and YNFKEQ. The CDR3 is made up of 16 amino acids. The germline V and J ends were trimmed by 5 bases and 0 bases, with 16 bases remaining between them. CDR3 sequence (DNA): TGTGCCAGCAGCTACAGACAGCAGACATTGAACACTGAAGCTTTCTTT. Translated, it gives CASSYRQQTLNTEAFF.

CDR3 loop: CASSSTGRDQPQHF. The CDR3 DNA is TGTGCCAGCAGCTCAACAGGGAGAGATCAGCCCCAGCATTTT. This chain joins TRBV5-6 and TRBJ1-5; weak D call: TRBD1 (6 bases). Trimming took off 3 bases at V and 5 bases at J, with 12 bases between the two ends. The CDR3 is made up of 14 amino acids. Germline CDR1 is SGHDT and CDR2 is YYEEEE.

The chain carries TRBV6-5 and TRBJ2-7; D possibly corresponds to TRBD1 (6 bases). The V end lost 9 bases, the J end lost 5 bases, and 11 bases lay between the germline ends. Germline CDR1 and CDR2: MNHEY and SVGAGI. The CDR3 contains 11 residues. The CDR3 sequence is CASWQGNEQYF. The CDR3 nucleotides read TGTGCCAGTTGGCAGGGGAACGAGCAGTACTTC.

This clone was observed a single time. The chain uses TRBV13 and TRBJ1-1, with 8 bases that match TRBD1. Trimming cost V 6 bases and J 3 bases; bases outside gene matches: 9. Germline CDR1 and CDR2: PRHDT and FYEKMQ (reference sequence). The CDR3 runs to 15 residues. The CDR3 DNA is TGTGCCAGCAGGTCCAGACAGGGGTCAGACACTGAAGCTTTCTTT. It specifies CASRSRQGSDTEAFF.

J is TRBJ1-2 and V is TRBV10-2; TRBD1 might be the D (5 bases). This CDR3 comprises 13 residues. Trimming removed 4 bases from V and 6 bases from J, with 12 bases in between. Looked up from germline, CDR1 is WSHSY and CDR2 is SAAADI. Written as DNA, the CDR3 is TGCGCCAGCAGTGTGGCAGGGAGGAATGGCTACACCTTC. This translates into CASSVAGRNGYTF.

The V gene is TRBV5-6, the J gene TRBJ2-7; tentatively, D is TRBD2 (5 bases). This CDR3 comprises 14 residues. The germline V gene has CDR1 SGHDT and CDR2 YYEEEE. V lost 0 bases to trimming and J lost 2 bases, with 9 bases between them. The CDR3 DNA is TGTGCCAGCAGCTTGGAAGGACTCCCCTACGAGCAGTACTTC. Its translation is CASSLEGLPYEQYF.

V is TRBV3-1 (or the pseudogene TRBV3-2) and J is TRBJ2-4; TRBD1 matches at 7 bases. Trimming cost V 11 bases and J 6 bases; bases outside gene matches: 10. There are 13 residues in the CDR3. The germline CDR1 and CDR2 sequences are LGHDT and YNNKEL (reference sequence). The CDR3 spells CAPPSRDRNIQYF. Written as DNA, the CDR3 is TGTGCCCCCCCATCCCGGGACAGAAACATTCAGTACTTC.

The gene calls are TRBV4-2 and TRBJ2-1; TRBD2 matches 7 bases. V was clipped by 1 base and J by 0 bases; unmatched bases: 6. This CDR3 is 17 amino acids long. Germline CDR1 is LGHNA and CDR2 is YNFKEQ. Here the CDR3 reads CASSQGRGGSSYNEQFF. The CDR3 coding sequence is TGTGCCAGCAGCCAAGGCCGCGGGGGTAGCTCCTACAATGAGCAGTTCTTC.

The V and J genes are TRBV10-3 and TRBJ2-1, with D perhaps TRBD1 (6 bases). The CDR3 covers 13 residues. Germline V gene sequence: CDR1 ENHRY, CDR2 SYGVKD. Deletions cut 0 bases from V and 9 bases from J, with 9 bases between. DNA for the CDR3: TGTGCCATCAGTGAGTCGGGGGCAGGTGAGCAGTTCTTC. Its translation: CAISESGAGEQFF.

The V call is TRBV12-5, the J call TRBJ1-1, with D perhaps matching TRBD1 (6 bases). CDR1 is LGHNT, CDR2 FRNRAP, per germline. The length of the CDR3 is 13 residues. Trimming removed 5 bases from V and 6 bases from J, with 13 bases in between. The CDR3 sequence is CASGPGTTPEAFF. CDR3 DNA sequence: TGTGCTAGTGGTCCCGGGACAACCCCTGAAGCTTTCTTT.